Listed below are T cell receptor beta chains from one sample, sequenced in a study of early T cells in non-severe SARS-CoV-2 infection. TCRdb re-analysed the 5' RACE reads in MiXCR, keeping a single row per CDR3 protein. Of 15,000 to 20,000 distinct CDR3 sequences in the sample, roughly 5.1% were seen once. The material sequenced was whole blood. These receptors originate from an adult who was a healthcare worker with PCR-confirmed SARS-CoV-2 infection or an uninfected control (not recorded which). The CDR3 runs from the conserved cysteine through the conserved F or W. A D gene is named only where the DNA matches it firmly. For some rows the clone size is stated as once, few or many, or as a class when expanded; others skip it.

CSAPGGQSTDTQYF | TGCAGCGCGCCTGGCGGACAAAGCACAGATACGCAGTATTTT | TRBV29-1 | . | 14 | TRBJ2-3 | many
CASSAQTNYGYTF | TGCGCCAGCAGCGCACAGACTAACTATGGCTACACCTTC | TRBV10-1 | . | 13 | TRBJ1-2 | many
CASSLVRAGIETQYF | TGTGCCAGCAGCTTAGTAAGGGCAGGGATAGAGACCCAGTACTTC | TRBV7-2 | . | 15 | TRBJ2-5 | many
CASSPSGVSGANVLTF | TGTGCCAGCAGTCCAAGTGGGGTCTCTGGGGCCAACGTCCTGACTTTC | TRBV12-3/TRBV12-4 | . | 16 | TRBJ2-6 | many
CASSSVTTYNEQFF | TGTGCCAGCAGCTCCGTGACTACCTACAATGAGCAGTTCTTC | TRBV11-2 | . | 14 | TRBJ2-1 | many
CASIRPGANVLTF | TGTGCCAGCATACGCCCTGGGGCCAACGTCCTGACTTTC | TRBV6-6 | . | 13 | TRBJ2-6 | many
CASSPTRAPGELFF | TGCGCCAGCAGCCCCACAAGGGCTCCCGGGGAGCTGTTTTTT | TRBV5-1 | . | 14 | TRBJ2-2 | many
CASRGKLAGEGNEQFF | TGTGCCAGCAGGGGCAAACTAGCGGGAGAGGGCAATGAGCAGTTCTTC | TRBV6-2/TRBV6-3 | TRBD2 | 16 | TRBJ2-1 | many
CASSGVALSTDTQYF | TGTGCCAGCAGTGGGGTGGCCCTTAGCACAGATACGCAGTATTTT | TRBV6-5 | . | 15 | TRBJ2-3 | many
CAGRDTNTGELFF | TGTGCCGGCCGGGATACGAACACCGGGGAGCTGTTTTTT | TRBV10-3 | . | 13 | TRBJ2-2 | many
CASSQDLREASYNEQFF | TGCGCCAGCAGCCAAGATCTACGGGAAGCCTCCTACAATGAGCAGTTCTTC | TRBV4-3 | . | 17 | TRBJ2-1 | many
CASSLKGYPSGENTGELFF | TGTGCCAGCAGCTTAAAAGGCTATCCTAGCGGGGAGAACACCGGGGAGCTGTTTTTT | TRBV7-9 | TRBD2 | 19 | TRBJ2-2 | many
CASSYIGNAEQFF | TGTGCCAGCAGTTACATTGGGAACGCTGAGCAGTTCTTC | TRBV12-3/TRBV12-4 | . | 13 | TRBJ2-1 | many
CASSPIGGSSYNEQFF | TGTGCCAGCAGCCCCATCGGGGGGAGCTCCTACAATGAGCAGTTCTTC | TRBV7-6 | TRBD2 | 16 | TRBJ2-1 | .
CSLDSTDTQYF | TGCAGTCTAGATAGCACAGATACGCAGTATTTT | TRBV20-1 | . | 11 | TRBJ2-3 | many
CASSQVTRQGGLARGGSDEQFF | TGCGCCAGCAGCCAAGTCACCCGCCAGGGAGGGCTAGCGCGAGGGGGGAGCGATGAGCAGTTCTTC | TRBV4-1 | . | 22 | TRBJ2-1 | many
CASSSLGTSGSRTQYF | TGTGCCAGCAGTTCCCTCGGGACTAGCGGGAGTCGGACCCAGTACTTC | TRBV6-5 | TRBD2 | 16 | TRBJ2-5 | many
CASSSDSFGGPQHF | TGTGCCAGCTCATCCGACAGCTTTGGCGGGCCCCAGCATTTT | TRBV18 | . | 14 | TRBJ1-5 | few